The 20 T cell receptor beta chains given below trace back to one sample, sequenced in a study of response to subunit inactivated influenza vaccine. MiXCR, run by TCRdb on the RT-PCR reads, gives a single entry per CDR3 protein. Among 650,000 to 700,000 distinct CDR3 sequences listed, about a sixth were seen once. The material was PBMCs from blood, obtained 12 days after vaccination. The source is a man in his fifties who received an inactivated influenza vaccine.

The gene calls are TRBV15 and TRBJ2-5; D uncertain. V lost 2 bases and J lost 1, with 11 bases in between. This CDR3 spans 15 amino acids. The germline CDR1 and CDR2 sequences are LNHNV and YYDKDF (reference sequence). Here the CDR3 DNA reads TGTGCCACCAGCAGACCAGCATCCCCCCAAGAGACCCAGTACTTC. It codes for CATSRPASPQETQYF.

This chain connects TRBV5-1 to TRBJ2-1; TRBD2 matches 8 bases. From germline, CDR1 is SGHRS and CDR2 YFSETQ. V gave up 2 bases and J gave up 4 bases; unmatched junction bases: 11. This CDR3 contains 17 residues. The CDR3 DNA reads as TGCGCCAGCAGCTTAGCCGCTAAAGCGGGAGTGTACAATGAGCAGTTCTTC. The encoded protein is CASSLAAKAGVYNEQFF. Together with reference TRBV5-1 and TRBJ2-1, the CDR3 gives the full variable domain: KAGVTQTPRYLIKTRGQQVTLSCSPISGHRSVSWYQQTPGQGLQFLFEYFSETQRNKGNFPGRFSGRQFSNSRSEMNVSTLELGDSALYLCASSLAAKAGVYNEQFFGPGTRLTVL.

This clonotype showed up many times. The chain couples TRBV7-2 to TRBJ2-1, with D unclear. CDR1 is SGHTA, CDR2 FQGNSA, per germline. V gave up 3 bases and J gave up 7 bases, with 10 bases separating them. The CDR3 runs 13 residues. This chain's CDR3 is CASSFNRLNEQFF. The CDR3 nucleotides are TGTGCCAGCAGCTTTAACAGATTGAATGAGCAGTTCTTC.

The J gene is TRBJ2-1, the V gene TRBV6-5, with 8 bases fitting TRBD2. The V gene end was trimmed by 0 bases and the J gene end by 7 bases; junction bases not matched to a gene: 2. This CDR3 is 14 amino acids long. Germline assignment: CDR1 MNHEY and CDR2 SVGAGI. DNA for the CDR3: TGTGCCAGCAGTTACTCCGGGACTAGTAATGAGCAGTTCTTC. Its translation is CASSYSGTSNEQFF.

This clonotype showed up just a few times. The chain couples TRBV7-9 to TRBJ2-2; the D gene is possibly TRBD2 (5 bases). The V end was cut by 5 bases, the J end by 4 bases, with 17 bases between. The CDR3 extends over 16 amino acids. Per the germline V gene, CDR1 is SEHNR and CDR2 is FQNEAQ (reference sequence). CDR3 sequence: CASSPLLVAGTGELFF. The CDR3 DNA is TGTGCCAGCAGCCCCCTCCTAGTGGCGGGCACCGGGGAGCTGTTTTTT. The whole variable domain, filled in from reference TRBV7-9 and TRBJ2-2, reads DTGVSQNPRHKITKRGQNVTFRCDPISEHNRLYWYRQTLGQGPEFLTYFQNEAQLEKSRLLSDRFSAERPKGSFSTLEIQRTEQGDSAMYLCASSPLLVAGTGELFFGEGSRLTVL.

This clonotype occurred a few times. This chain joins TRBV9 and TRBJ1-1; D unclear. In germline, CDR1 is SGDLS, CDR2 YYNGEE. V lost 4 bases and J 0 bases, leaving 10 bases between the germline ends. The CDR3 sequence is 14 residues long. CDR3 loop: CASSRRSLNTEAFF. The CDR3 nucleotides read TGTGCCAGCAGCAGACGGAGCTTGAACACTGAAGCTTTCTTT.

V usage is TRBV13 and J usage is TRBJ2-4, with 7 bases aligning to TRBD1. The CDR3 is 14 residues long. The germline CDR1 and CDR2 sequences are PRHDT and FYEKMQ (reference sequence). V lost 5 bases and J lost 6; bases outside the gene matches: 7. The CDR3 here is CASSKGQSRNIQYF. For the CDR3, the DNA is TGTGCCAGCAGCAAGGGACAGAGTCGAAACATTCAGTACTTC.

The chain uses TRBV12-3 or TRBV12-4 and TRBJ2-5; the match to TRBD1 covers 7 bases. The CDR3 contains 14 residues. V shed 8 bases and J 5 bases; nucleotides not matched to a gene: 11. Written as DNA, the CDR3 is TGTGCCAGCGGACCACAGGGGAATGTGGAGACCCAGTACTTC. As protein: CASGPQGNVETQYF.

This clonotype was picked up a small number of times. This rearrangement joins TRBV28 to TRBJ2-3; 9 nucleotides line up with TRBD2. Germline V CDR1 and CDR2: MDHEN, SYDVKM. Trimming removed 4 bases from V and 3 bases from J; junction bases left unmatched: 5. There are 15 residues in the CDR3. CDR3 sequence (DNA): TGTGCCAGCAGTTCGGGACTAGCCCCTACAGATACGCAGTATTTT. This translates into CASSSGLAPTDTQYF.

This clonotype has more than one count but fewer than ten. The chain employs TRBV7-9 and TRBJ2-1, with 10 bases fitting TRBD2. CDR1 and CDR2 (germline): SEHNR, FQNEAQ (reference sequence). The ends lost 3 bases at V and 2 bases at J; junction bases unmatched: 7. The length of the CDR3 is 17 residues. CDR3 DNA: TGTGCCAGCAGCTTCCGCTCTAGCGGGGGAACCTACAATGAGCAGTTCTTC. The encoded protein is CASSFRSSGGTYNEQFF.

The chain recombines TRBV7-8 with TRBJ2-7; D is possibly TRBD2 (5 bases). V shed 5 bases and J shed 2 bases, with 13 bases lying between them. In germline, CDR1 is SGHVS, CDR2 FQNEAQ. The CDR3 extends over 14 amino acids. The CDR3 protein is CASSHGRATYEQYF. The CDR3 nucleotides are TGTGCCAGCAGCCATGGGAGAGCGACCTACGAGCAGTACTTC.

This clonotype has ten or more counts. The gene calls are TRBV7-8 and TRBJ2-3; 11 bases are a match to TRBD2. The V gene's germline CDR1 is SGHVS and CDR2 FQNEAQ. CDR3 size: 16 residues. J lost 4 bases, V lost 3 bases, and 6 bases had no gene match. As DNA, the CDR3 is TGTGCCAGCAGCTTCTTAGCGGGAGGGTCGTCAGATACGCAGTATTTT. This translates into CASSFLAGGSSDTQYF.

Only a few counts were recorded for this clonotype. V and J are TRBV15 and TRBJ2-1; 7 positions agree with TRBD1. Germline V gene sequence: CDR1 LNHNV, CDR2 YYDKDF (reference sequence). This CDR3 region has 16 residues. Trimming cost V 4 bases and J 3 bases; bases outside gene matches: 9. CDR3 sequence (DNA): TGTGCCACCAGCACTCTTGACAGGGTTTACTACAATGAGCAGTTCTTC. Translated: CATSTLDRVYYNEQFF.

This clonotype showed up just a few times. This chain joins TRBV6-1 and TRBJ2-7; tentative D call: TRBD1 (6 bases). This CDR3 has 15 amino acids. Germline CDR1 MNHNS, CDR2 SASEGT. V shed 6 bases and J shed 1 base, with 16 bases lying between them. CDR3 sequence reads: CASSRPNRASYEQYF. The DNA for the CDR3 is TGTGCCAGCAGCCGGCCGAACAGGGCGTCCTACGAGCAGTACTTC.

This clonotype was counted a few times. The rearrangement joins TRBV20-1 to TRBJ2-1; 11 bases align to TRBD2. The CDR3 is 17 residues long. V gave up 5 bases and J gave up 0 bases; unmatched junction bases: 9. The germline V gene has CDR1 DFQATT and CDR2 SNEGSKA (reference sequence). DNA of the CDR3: TGCAGTGCTGCTAAATCTAGCGGGGGGCGCTCCTACAATGAGCAGTTCTTC. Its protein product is CSAAKSSGGRSYNEQFF.

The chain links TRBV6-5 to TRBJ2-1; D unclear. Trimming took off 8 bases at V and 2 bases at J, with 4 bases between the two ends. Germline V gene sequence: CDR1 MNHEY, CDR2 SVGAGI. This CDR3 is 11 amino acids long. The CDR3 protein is CASRTYNEQFF. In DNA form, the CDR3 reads TGTGCCAGCCGGACCTACAATGAGCAGTTCTTC.

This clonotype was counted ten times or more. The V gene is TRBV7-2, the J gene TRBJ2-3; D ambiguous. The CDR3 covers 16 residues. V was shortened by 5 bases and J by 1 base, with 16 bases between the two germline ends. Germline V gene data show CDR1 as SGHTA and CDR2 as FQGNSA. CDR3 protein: CASSETTLRGTDTQYF. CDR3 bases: TGTGCCAGCAGCGAGACAACCCTAAGGGGCACAGATACGCAGTATTTT.

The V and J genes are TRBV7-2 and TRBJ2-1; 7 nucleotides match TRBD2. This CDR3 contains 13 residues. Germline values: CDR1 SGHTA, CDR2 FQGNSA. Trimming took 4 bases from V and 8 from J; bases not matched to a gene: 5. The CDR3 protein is CASSWTRLDEQFF. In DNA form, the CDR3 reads TGTGCCAGCAGCTGGACTAGACTCGATGAGCAGTTCTTC. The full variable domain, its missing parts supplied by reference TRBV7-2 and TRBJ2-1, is GAGVSQSPSNKVTEKGKDVELRCDPISGHTALYWYRQSLGQGLEFLIYFQGNSAPDKSGLPSDRFSAERTGGSVSTLTIQRTQQEDSAVYLCASSWTRLDEQFFGPGTRLTVL.

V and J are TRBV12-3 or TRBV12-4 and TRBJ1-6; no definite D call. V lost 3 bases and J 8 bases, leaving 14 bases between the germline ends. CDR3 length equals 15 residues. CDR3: CASSFWSVPDSPLHF. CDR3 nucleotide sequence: TGTGCCAGCAGTTTTTGGTCAGTCCCAGATTCACCCCTCCACTTT.

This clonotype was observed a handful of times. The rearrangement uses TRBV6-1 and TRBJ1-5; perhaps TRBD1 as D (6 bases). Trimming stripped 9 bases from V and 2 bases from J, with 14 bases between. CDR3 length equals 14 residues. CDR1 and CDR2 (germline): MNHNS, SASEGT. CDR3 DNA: TGTGCCAGTCTTTTGGGGGCTGGCAATCAGCCCCAGCATTTT. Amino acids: CASLLGAGNQPQHF.